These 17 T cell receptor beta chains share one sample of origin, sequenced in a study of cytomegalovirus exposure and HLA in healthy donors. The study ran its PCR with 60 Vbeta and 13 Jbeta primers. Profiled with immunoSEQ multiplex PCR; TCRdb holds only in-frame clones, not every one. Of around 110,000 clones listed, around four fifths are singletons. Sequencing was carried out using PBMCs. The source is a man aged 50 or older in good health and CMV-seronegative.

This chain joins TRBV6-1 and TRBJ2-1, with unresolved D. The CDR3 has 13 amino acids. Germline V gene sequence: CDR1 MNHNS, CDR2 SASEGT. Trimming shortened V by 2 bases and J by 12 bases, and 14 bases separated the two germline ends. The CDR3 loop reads CASSENPTSGQFF. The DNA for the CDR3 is TGTGCCAGCAGTGAAAATCCAACCAGTGGGCAGTTCTTC.

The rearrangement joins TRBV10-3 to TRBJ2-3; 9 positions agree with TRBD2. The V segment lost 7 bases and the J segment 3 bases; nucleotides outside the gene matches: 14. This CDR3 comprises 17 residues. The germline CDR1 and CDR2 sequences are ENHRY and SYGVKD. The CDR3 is CAITDPWVSGGTDTQYF. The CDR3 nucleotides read TGTGCCATCACTGACCCCTGGGTAAGCGGGGGGACAGATACGCAGTATTTT.

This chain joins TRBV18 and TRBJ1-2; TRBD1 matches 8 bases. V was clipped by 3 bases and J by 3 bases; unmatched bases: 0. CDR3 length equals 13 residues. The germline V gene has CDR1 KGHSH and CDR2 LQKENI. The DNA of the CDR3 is TGTGCCAGCTCACCGGGACAGGACTATGGCTACACCTTC. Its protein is CASSPGQDYGYTF.

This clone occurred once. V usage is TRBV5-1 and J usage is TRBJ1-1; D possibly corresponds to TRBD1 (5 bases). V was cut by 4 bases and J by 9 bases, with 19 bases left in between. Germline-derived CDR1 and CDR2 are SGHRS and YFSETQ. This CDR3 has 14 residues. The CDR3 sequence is CASSPPTDRGKAFF. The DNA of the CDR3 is TGCGCCAGCAGCCCTCCCACGGATAGGGGTAAAGCTTTCTTT.

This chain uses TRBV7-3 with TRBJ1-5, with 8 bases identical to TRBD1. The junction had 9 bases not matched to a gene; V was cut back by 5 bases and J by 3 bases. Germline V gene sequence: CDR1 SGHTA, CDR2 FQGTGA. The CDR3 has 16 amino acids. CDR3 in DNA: TGTGCCAGCAGCCGCCGGAACAGGGGGTTCAATCAGCCCCAGCATTTT. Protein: CASSRRNRGFNQPQHF.

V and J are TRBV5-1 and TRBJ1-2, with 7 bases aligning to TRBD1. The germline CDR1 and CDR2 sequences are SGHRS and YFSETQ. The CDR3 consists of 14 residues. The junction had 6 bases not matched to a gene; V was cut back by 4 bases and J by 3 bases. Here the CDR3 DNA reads TGCGCCAGCAGCGTGACAGGGTACGACTATGGCTACACCTTC. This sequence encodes CASSVTGYDYGYTF.

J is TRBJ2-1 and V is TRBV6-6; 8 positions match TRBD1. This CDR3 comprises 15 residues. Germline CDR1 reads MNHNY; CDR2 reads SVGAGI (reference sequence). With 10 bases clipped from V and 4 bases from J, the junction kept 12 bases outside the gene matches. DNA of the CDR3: TGTGCCATCGCGACTGGGACAGGCCTATACAATGAGCAGTTCTTC. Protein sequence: CAIATGTGLYNEQFF.

The CDR3 is CAISVQGSGANVLTF. For the CDR3, the DNA is TGTGCCATCAGTGTACAGGGTTCTGGGGCCAACGTCCTGACTTTC. The V call is TRBV10-3, the J call TRBJ2-6, with D possibly matching TRBD1 (6 bases). The germline V and J ends were trimmed by 4 bases and 1 base, with 8 bases remaining between them. The CDR3 length is 15 residues. From germline, CDR1 is ENHRY and CDR2 SYGVKD.

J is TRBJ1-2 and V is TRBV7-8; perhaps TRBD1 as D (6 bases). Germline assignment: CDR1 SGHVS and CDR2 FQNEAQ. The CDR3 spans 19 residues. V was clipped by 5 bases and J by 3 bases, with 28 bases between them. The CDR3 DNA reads TGTGCCAGCAGCCCTACTGGTAACTGGCAGGGGTCCAGATACTATGGCTACACCTTC. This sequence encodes CASSPTGNWQGSRYYGYTF.

As DNA, the CDR3 is TGTGCCAGCAGCCTAGACAGAGACTTTCGCAATCAGCCCCAGCATTTT. Translation: CASSLDRDFRNQPQHF. The chain links TRBV5-6 to TRBJ1-5, with a possible D match to TRBD1 (5 bases). This CDR3 comprises 16 residues. Germline V CDR1 and CDR2: SGHDT, YYEEEE. Trimming removed 4 bases at V and 2 bases at J, with 16 bases between. The whole variable domain, filled in from reference TRBV5-6 and TRBJ1-5, reads DAGVTQSPTHLIKTRGQQVTLRCSPKSGHDTVSWYQQALGQGPQFIFQYYEEEERQRGNFPDRFSGHQFPNYSSELNVNALLLGDSALYLCASSLDRDFRNQPQHFGDGTRLSIL.

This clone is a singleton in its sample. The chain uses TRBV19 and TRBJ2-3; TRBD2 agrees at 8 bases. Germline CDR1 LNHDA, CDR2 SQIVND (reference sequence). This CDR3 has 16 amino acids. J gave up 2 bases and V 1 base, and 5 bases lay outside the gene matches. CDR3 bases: TGTGCCAGTAGTATAGGGGGTAGCGGGGCCACAGATACGCAGTATTTT. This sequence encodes CASSIGGSGATDTQYF.

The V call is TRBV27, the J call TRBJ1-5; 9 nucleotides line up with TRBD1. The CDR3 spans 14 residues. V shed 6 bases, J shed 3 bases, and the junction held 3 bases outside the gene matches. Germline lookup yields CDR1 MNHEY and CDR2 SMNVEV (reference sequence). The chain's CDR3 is CASSRDRDNQPQHF. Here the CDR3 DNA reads TGTGCCAGCAGCCGGGACAGGGACAATCAGCCCCAGCATTTT.

This chain's CDR3 is CASTDSPVEDEQFF. In DNA form, the CDR3 reads TGTGCCAGCACCGACTCCCCCGTTGAGGATGAGCAGTTCTTC. This chain joins TRBV2 and TRBJ2-1; D gene uncertain. The ends were cut back, 7 bases at V and 8 bases at J, with 18 bases in the middle. The CDR3 totals 14 residues. In germline, CDR1 is SNHLY, CDR2 FYNNEI. Full variable domain (outside the CDR3, taken from reference TRBV2 and TRBJ2-1): EPEVTQTPSHQVTQMGQEVILRCVPISNHLYFYWYRQILGQKVEFLVSFYNNEISEKSEIFDDQFSVERPDGSNFTLKIRSTKLEDSAMYFCASTDSPVEDEQFFGPGTRLTVL.

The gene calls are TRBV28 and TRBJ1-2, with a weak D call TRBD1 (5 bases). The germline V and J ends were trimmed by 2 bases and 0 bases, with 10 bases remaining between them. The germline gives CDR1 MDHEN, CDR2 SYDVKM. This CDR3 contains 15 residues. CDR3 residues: CASSLIQGTNYGYTF. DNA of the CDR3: TGTGCCAGCAGTTTAATCCAGGGAACTAACTATGGCTACACCTTC.

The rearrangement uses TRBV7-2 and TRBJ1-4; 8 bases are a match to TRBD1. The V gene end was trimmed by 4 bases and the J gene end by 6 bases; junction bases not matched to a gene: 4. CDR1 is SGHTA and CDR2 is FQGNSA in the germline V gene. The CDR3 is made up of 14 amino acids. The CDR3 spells CASSSGQGDEKLFF. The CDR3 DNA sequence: TGTGCCAGCAGCTCCGGACAGGGCGATGAAAAACTGTTTTTT.

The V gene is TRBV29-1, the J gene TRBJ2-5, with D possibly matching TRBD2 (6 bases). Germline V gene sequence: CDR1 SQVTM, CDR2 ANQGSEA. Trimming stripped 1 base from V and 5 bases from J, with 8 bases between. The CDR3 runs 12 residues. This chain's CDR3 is CSVEGEDETQYF. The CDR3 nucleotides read TGCAGCGTTGAAGGGGAGGATGAGACCCAGTACTTC.

The CDR3 region is CASSSGMGGYTF. CDR3 DNA sequence: TGTGCCAGCAGTTCGGGGATGGGTGGCTACACCTTC. The rearrangement uses TRBV28 and TRBJ1-2; the D is unclear. The germline V gene encodes CDR1 MDHEN and CDR2 SYDVKM. V lost 4 bases and J lost 7, with 10 bases in between. The CDR3 runs 12 residues.